This T cell receptor beta chain was recovered during a study of blood T cell repertoires in COVID-19. For the study at large: Acute-phase and convalescent COVID-19 samples originated in the United States, Italy and Spain. The analysed material was cDNA or gDNA that came from T cells, B-cell-depleted T cells, or PBMCs.

Germline CDR1 and CDR2: ENHRY and SYGVKD. V shed 6 bases and J 0 bases; nucleotides not matched to a gene: 8. The CDR3 is 16 amino acids. Study processing details: Amplifying reference gene primers gave estimates of nucleated cell counts. Method: immunoSEQ multiplex PCR; TCRdb's copy keeps in-frame clones and lacks some. V, J and clone size are taken as reported in that table, and D and trimming were inferred from the DNA itself. This sample has about 120,000 clones, with approximately 80% found just once. The gene calls are TRBV10-3 and TRBJ1-1, with 9 bases fitting TRBD1. The sequencing sample was made of peripheral blood. The origin of this receptor is a human donor in a cohort sampled during active COVID-19. The CDR3 protein is CAISAGTGRLNTEAFF. CDR3 nucleotides: TGTGCCATCAGCGCCGGGACAGGGCGACTGAACACTGAAGCTTTCTTT.